The 24 T cell receptor beta chains presented below share a single source sample, sequenced in a study of shared clonotypes between healthy human individuals. The protocol was immunoSEQ multiplex PCR, while the TCRdb copy is restricted to in-frame clones and leaves out a portion. The sample contains fewer than 2.5 million clones, 93% of which appear only once. Specimen: naive CD4+ T cells from PBMCs. The subset here: CD45RA+ positively selected. These receptors were collected from a man younger than 35 in good health. Some clones in this sample may be carry-over from other donors' samples.

Details on this clone: Within the sample, other DNA sequences also encode this same CDR3. The chain recombines TRBV28 with TRBJ2-7; D not certain. The CDR3 is 11 amino acids. Trimming shortened V by 8 bases and J by 0 bases, and 5 bases separated the two germline ends. Germline assignment: CDR1 MDHEN and CDR2 SYDVKM. In DNA, the CDR3 is TGTGCCAGCTCTTCCTCCTACGAGCAGTACTTC. Protein sequence: CASSSSYEQYF.

The chain couples TRBV19 to TRBJ2-3; D is uncertain. CDR3 length equals 14 residues. Germline V gene data show CDR1 as LNHDA and CDR2 as SQIVND (reference sequence). Trimming removed 2 bases from V and 6 bases from J, with 12 bases in between. The CDR3 reads CASSIQKPFDTQYF. In DNA, the CDR3 is TGTGCCAGTAGTATACAGAAGCCCTTCGATACGCAGTATTTT.

This chain uses TRBV11-2 with TRBJ1-1; 9 bases map to TRBD1. The length of the CDR3 is 15 residues. V lost 3 bases to trimming and J lost 2 bases; unmatched junction nucleotides: 4. CDR1 is SGHAT and CDR2 is FQNNGV in the germline V gene. The CDR3, as DNA: TGTGCCAGCAGCTTCTCACAGGGGGCCAACACTGAAGCTTTCTTT. Protein: CASSFSQGANTEAFF.

In this sample, this clone turned up once. The J gene is TRBJ2-5, the V gene TRBV29-1; 10 bases fit TRBD1. V lost 4 bases to trimming and J lost 2 bases; unmatched junction nucleotides: 4. This CDR3 has 14 residues. The V gene's germline CDR1 is SQVTM and CDR2 ANQGSEA. CDR3 loop: CSVGGTGVQETQYF. The CDR3 region has the DNA TGCAGCGTTGGGGGGACAGGGGTTCAAGAGACCCAGTACTTC. The variable domain in full, completed from reference TRBV29-1 and TRBJ2-5, reads SAVISQKPSRDICQRGTSLTIQCQVDSQVTMMFWYRQQPGQSLTLIATANQGSEATYESGFVIDKFPISRPNLTFSTLTVSNMSPEDSSIYLCSVGGTGVQETQYFGPGTRLLVL.

The chain joins TRBV29-1 to TRBJ2-7, with D tentatively TRBD2 (6 bases). With 7 bases removed from V and 3 bases from J, the gap between germline ends came to 13 bases. CDR3 length: 12 residues. CDR1 and CDR2 from the germline V gene are SQVTM and ANQGSEA. CDR3 sequence: CSARDFIYEQYF. CDR3 DNA: TGCAGCGCCCGGGACTTCATCTACGAGCAGTACTTC.

The J gene is TRBJ2-3, the V gene TRBV18; no clear D gene. CDR1 is KGHSH and CDR2 is LQKENI in the germline V gene. CDR3 length: 12 amino acids. The V end was cut by 1 base, the J end by 6 bases, with 5 bases between. This CDR3 reads CASSPLDDTQYF. As DNA, the CDR3 is TGTGCCAGCTCACCACTGGATGATACGCAGTATTTT.

The chain has TRBV28 and TRBJ2-5; the D gene is possibly TRBD2 (6 bases). From germline, CDR1 is MDHEN and CDR2 SYDVKM. Trimming stripped 8 bases from V and 5 bases from J, with 15 bases between. CDR3 size: 13 residues. This CDR3 is CASGVGGFETQYF. DNA of the CDR3: TGTGCCAGCGGGGTTGGGGGGTTCGAGACCCAGTACTTC.

The J gene is TRBJ2-1, the V gene TRBV5-1, with D unresolved. Germline V CDR1 and CDR2: SGHRS, YFSETQ. CDR3 size: 16 residues. The germline V and J ends were trimmed by 1 base and 3 bases, with 14 bases remaining between them. CDR3 nucleotide sequence: TGCGCCAGCAGCTTGATCCCCCTAGAAGGCTACAATGAGCAGTTCTTC. Translating it yields CASSLIPLEGYNEQFF.

The V call is TRBV28, the J call TRBJ1-4; no firm D call. CDR1 and CDR2 (germline): MDHEN, SYDVKM. This CDR3 spans 11 amino acids. Deletions cut 2 bases from V and 14 bases from J, with 9 bases between. The CDR3 is CASSLGPWLFF. The CDR3 nucleotides read TGTGCCAGCAGTTTAGGCCCGTGGCTGTTTTTT.

The rearrangement joins TRBV5-1 to TRBJ2-5; D is possibly TRBD2 (5 bases). The germline CDR1 and CDR2 sequences are SGHRS and YFSETQ. The V end lost 2 bases, the J end lost 4 bases, and 12 bases lay between the germline ends. CDR3 length: 14 residues. Here the CDR3 reads CASSFVREGETQYF. In nucleotides, the CDR3 is TGCGCCAGCAGCTTCGTTCGAGAGGGAGAGACCCAGTACTTC.

The chain joins TRBV7-8 to TRBJ1-2, with D possibly TRBD1 on 5 matching bases. Germline V gene sequence: CDR1 SGHVS, CDR2 FQNEAQ. V lost 0 bases, J lost 2 bases, and 10 bases lay in between. CDR3 size: 15 residues. CDR3 loop: CASSLAAGLNYGYTF. In nucleotides, the CDR3 is TGTGCCAGCAGCTTAGCGGCGGGGCTGAACTATGGCTACACCTTC.

V usage is TRBV5-6 and J usage is TRBJ1-3; no definite D call. V was pared by 1 base and J by 4 bases, with 3 bases between. The CDR3 has 12 amino acids. Germline V gene lookup returns CDR1 SGHDT and CDR2 YYEEEE. Here the CDR3 reads CASSLIGNTIYF. CDR3 bases: TGTGCCAGCAGCTTGATCGGAAACACCATATATTTT.

DNA of the CDR3: TGTGCCAGCAGCTCGTCCGGGACAGGGGGCCACGAGCAGTACTTC. The encoded protein is CASSSSGTGGHEQYF. J is TRBJ2-7 and V is TRBV7-9; the match to TRBD1 covers 12 bases. The CDR3 runs to 15 residues. Germline values: CDR1 SEHNR, CDR2 FQNEAQ (reference sequence). The trim removed 4 bases at V and 5 bases at J, leaving 6 bases unmatched.

The rearrangement uses TRBV30 and TRBJ2-7; perhaps TRBD1 as D (6 bases). There are 13 residues in the CDR3. From germline, CDR1 is GTSNPN and CDR2 SVGIG (reference sequence). The germline V and J ends were trimmed by 2 bases and 4 bases, with 12 bases remaining between them. This CDR3 is CAWSIRGLYEQYF. Here the CDR3 DNA reads TGTGCCTGGAGTATTAGGGGGTTATACGAGCAGTACTTC.

V gene TRBV4-1 combines with J gene TRBJ2-7, with D possibly TRBD2 on 5 matching bases. V was trimmed by 2 bases and J by 4 bases, leaving 9 bases between them. CDR3 length: 13 amino acids. The germline V gene encodes CDR1 MGHRA and CDR2 YSYEKL. The CDR3 is CASSQLTGYEQYF. The CDR3 bases are TGCGCCAGCAGCCAACTAACGGGGTACGAGCAGTACTTC.

This chain links TRBV27 with TRBJ1-1; D possibly corresponds to TRBD1 (5 bases). CDR1 is MNHEY and CDR2 is SMNVEV in the germline V gene (reference sequence). Trimming took off 5 bases at V and 5 bases at J, with 18 bases between the two ends. CDR3 size: 15 residues. The CDR3 loop reads CASSPKQVGRTEAFF. In DNA, the CDR3 is TGTGCCAGCAGTCCCAAACAGGTGGGGCGGACTGAAGCTTTCTTT.

The chain links TRBV2 to TRBJ1-1, with D unclear. Germline lookup yields CDR1 SNHLY and CDR2 FYNNEI. Trimming removed 6 bases at V and 5 bases at J, with 10 bases between. This CDR3 region has 12 residues. CDR3 sequence reads: CASRGAGTEAFF. Here the CDR3 DNA reads TGTGCCAGCAGGGGAGCGGGAACTGAAGCTTTCTTT.

V usage is TRBV7-9 and J usage is TRBJ1-1; D unresolved. CDR1 is SEHNR and CDR2 is FQNEAQ in the germline V gene (reference sequence). The CDR3 has 12 residues. With 0 bases removed from V and 6 bases from J, the gap between germline ends came to 5 bases. CDR3 loop: CASSLATPEAFF. CDR3 bases: TGTGCCAGCAGCTTAGCAACACCTGAAGCTTTCTTT.

A word on this clone: The same CDR3 is also encoded by other DNA sequences in this sample. CDR3 bases: TGTGCCTGGAGTGGTCAGACCTATGGCTACACCTTC. It specifies CAWSGQTYGYTF. The chain links TRBV30 to TRBJ1-2; no reliable D call. Germline V gene data show CDR1 as GTSNPN and CDR2 as SVGIG (reference sequence). This CDR3 contains 12 residues. V was cut by 1 base and J by 4 bases, with 7 bases left in between.

This chain connects TRBV28 to TRBJ2-2; TRBD1 matches 9 bases. The germline gives CDR1 MDHEN, CDR2 SYDVKM. J lost 6 bases, V lost 4 bases, and 9 bases had no gene match. The CDR3 totals 16 residues. The CDR3 is CASSSWGQGSPGELFF. The DNA for the CDR3 is TGTGCCAGCAGTTCATGGGGACAGGGCTCGCCCGGGGAGCTGTTTTTT.

V usage is TRBV4-2 and J usage is TRBJ2-4, with D possibly TRBD1 on 6 matching bases. Germline V gene lookup returns CDR1 LGHNA and CDR2 YNFKEQ. The CDR3 spans 18 residues. V was trimmed by 0 bases and J by 0 bases, leaving 15 bases between them. The CDR3 nucleotides read TGTGCCAGCAGCCAAGATCCCGTAACGACAGGAGCCAAAAACATTCAGTACTTC. This codes for CASSQDPVTTGAKNIQYF.

The chain is built from TRBV30 and TRBJ1-5; D is uncertain. Germline V CDR1 and CDR2: GTSNPN, SVGIG (reference sequence). The CDR3 runs to 14 residues. Trimming cost V 0 bases and J 6 bases, with 12 bases left between them. Written as DNA, the CDR3 is TGTGCCTGGAGTGTTAGCCCGGACGGTCAGCCCCAGCATTTT. Translating it yields CAWSVSPDGQPQHF.

Remarks on this clone: Distinct nucleotide sequences in the sample also encode this CDR3. The chain has TRBV5-1 and TRBJ2-3; D may be TRBD1 (5 bases). Trimming took 0 bases from V and 0 from J, leaving 8 bases between them. The germline V gene has CDR1 SGHRS and CDR2 YFSETQ. The CDR3 runs 15 residues. The DNA of the CDR3 is TGCGCCAGCAGCTTGGTAGCAGGGAGCACAGATACGCAGTATTTT. It is translated as CASSLVAGSTDTQYF.

The DNA of the CDR3 is TGTGCCAGCAGCCCCCGGGACCGGATAGAGACCCAGTACTTC. Encoded protein: CASSPRDRIETQYF. The rearrangement links TRBV9 to TRBJ2-5, with D perhaps being TRBD1 or TRBD2 (5 bases each). The germline gives CDR1 SGDLS, CDR2 YYNGEE. The CDR3 covers 14 residues. The germline V and J ends were trimmed by 4 bases and 4 bases, with 14 bases remaining between them.